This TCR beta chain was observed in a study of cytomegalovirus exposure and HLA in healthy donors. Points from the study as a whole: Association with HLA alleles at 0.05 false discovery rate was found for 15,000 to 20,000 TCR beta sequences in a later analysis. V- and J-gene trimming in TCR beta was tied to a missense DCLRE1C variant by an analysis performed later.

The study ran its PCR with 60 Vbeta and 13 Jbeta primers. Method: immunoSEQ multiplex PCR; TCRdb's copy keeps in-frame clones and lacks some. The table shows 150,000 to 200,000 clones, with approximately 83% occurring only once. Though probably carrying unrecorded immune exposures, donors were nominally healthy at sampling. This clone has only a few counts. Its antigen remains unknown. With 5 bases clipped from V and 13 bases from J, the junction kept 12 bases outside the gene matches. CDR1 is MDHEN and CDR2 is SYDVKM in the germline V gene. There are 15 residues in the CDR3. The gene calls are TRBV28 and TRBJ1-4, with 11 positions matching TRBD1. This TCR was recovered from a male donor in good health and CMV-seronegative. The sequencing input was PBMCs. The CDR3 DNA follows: TGTGCCAGCAGTCGGACAGGGGGCGGATTGGGGACACTGTTTTTT. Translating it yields CASSRTGGGLGTLFF.